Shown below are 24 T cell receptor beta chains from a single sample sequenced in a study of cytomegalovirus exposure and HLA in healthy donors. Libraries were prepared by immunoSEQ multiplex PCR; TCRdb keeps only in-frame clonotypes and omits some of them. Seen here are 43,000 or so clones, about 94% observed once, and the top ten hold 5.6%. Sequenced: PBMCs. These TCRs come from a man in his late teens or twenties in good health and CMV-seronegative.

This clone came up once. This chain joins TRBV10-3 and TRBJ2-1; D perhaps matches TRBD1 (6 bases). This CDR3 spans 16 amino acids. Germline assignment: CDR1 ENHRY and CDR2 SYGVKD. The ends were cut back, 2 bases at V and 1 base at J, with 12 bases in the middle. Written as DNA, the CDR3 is TGTGCCATCAGTGAGGGCGGACAGTATTCCTACAATGAGCAGTTCTTC. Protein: CAISEGGQYSYNEQFF.

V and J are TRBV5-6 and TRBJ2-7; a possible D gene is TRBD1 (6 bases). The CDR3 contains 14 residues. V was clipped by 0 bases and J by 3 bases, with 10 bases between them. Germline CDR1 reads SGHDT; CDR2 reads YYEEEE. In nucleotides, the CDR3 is TGTGCCAGCAGCTTGGTTGGACAGATCTACGAGCAGTACTTC. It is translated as CASSLVGQIYEQYF.

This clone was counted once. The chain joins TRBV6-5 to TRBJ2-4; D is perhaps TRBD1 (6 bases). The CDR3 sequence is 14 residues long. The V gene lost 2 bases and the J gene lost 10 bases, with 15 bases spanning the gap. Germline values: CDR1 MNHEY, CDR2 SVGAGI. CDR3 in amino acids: CASSYRQVHPIQYF. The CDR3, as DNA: TGTGCCAGCAGTTACCGACAGGTCCATCCTATTCAGTACTTC.

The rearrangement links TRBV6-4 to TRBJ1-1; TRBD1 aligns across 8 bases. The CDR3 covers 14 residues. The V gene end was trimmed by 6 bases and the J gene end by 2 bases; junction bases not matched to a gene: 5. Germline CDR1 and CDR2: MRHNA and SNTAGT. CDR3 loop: CASRRDRQNTEAFF. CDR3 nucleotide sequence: TGTGCCAGCAGGCGGGACAGGCAAAACACTGAAGCTTTCTTT.

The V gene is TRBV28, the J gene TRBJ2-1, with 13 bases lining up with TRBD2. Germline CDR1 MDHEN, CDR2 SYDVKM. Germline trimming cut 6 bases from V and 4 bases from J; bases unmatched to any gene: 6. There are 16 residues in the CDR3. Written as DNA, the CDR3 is TGTGCCAGCAGCCGGACTAGCGGGAGAGGGTACAATGAGCAGTTCTTC. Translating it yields CASSRTSGRGYNEQFF.

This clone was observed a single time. As DNA, the CDR3 is TGTGCCAGCAGCTTGGGGACTAGCGGGGCCTACAATGAGCAGTTCTTC. Translating gives CASSLGTSGAYNEQFF. J is TRBJ2-1 and V is TRBV5-4; 12 nucleotides line up with TRBD2. Germline V gene lookup returns CDR1 SGHNT and CDR2 YYREEE (reference sequence). CDR3 length: 16 amino acids. The V gene end was trimmed by 0 bases and the J gene end by 2 bases; junction bases not matched to a gene: 0.

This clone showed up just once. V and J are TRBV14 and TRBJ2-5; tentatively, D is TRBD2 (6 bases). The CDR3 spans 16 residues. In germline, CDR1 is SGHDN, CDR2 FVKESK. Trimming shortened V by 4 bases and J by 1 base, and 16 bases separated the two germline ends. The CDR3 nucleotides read TGTGCCAGCAGCCCTTTTGGGACGGGAGTCCAAGAGACCCAGTACTTC. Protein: CASSPFGTGVQETQYF.

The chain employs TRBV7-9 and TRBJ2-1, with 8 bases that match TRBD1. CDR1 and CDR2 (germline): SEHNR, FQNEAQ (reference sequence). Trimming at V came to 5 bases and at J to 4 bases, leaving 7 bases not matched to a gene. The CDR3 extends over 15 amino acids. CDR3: CASSAQGGRYNEQFF. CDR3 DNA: TGTGCCAGCAGCGCACAGGGGGGCAGGTACAATGAGCAGTTCTTC.

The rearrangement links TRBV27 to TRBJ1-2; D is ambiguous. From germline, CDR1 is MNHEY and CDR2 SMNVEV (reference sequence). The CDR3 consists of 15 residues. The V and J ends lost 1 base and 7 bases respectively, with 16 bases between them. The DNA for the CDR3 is TGTGCCAGCAGTTTATATCCCGCGAGGGTCCCTGGCTACACCTTC. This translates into CASSLYPARVPGYTF.

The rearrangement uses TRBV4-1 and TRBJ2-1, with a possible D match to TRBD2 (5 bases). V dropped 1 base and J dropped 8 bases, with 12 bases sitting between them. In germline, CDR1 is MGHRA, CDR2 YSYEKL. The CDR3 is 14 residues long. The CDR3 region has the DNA TGCGCCAGCAGCCAAGGACCTACTAGGGATGAGCAGTTCTTC. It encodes CASSQGPTRDEQFF.

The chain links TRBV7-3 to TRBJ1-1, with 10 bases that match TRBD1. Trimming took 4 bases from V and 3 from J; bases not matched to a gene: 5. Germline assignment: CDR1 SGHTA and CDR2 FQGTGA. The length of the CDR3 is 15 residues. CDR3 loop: CASSWTGGMDTEAFF. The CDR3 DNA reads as TGTGCCAGCAGCTGGACAGGGGGTATGGACACTGAAGCTTTCTTT.

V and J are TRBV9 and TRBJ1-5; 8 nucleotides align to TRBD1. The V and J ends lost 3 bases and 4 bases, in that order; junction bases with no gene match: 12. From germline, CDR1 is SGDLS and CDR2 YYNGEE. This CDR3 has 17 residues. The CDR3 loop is CASSALTGTGENQPQHF. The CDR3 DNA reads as TGTGCCAGCAGCGCCCTGACCGGGACAGGCGAAAATCAGCCCCAGCATTTT.

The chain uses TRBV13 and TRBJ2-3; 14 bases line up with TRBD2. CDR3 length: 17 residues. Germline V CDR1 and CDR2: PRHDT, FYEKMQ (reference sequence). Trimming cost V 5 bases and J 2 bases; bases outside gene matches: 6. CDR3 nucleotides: TGTGCCAGCAGCCAAGGGACTAGCGGGAGAAACACAGATACGCAGTATTTT. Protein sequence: CASSQGTSGRNTDTQYF. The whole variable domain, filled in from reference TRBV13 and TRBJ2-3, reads AAGVIQSPRHLIKEKRETATLKCYPIPRHDTVYWYQQGPGQDPQFLISFYEKMQSDKGSIPDRFSAQQFSDYHSELNMSSLELGDSALYFCASSQGTSGRNTDTQYFGPGTRLTVL.

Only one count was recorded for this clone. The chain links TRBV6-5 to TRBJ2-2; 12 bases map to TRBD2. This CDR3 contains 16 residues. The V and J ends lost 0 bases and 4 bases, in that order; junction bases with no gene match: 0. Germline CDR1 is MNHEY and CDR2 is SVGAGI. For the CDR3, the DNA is TGTGCCAGCAGTTACTCGACTAGCGGGAGCACCGGGGAGCTGTTTTTT. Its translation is CASSYSTSGSTGELFF.

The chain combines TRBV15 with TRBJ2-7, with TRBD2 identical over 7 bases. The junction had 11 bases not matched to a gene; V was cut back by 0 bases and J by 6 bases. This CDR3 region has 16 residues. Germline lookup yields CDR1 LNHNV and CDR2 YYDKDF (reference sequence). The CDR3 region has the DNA TGTGCCACCAGCAGAGATCGTTGGCGGGAGTCCGTCGAGCAGTACTTC. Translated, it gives CATSRDRWRESVEQYF.

The CDR3 bases are TGTGCCAGCAGTTTATCGGGACAGGGAGTTACTGAAGCTTTCTTT. Its translation is CASSLSGQGVTEAFF. The genes are TRBV27 and TRBJ1-1; 9 nucleotides match TRBD1. Germline CDR1 reads MNHEY; CDR2 reads SMNVEV (reference sequence). V lost 0 bases to trimming and J lost 5 bases; unmatched junction nucleotides: 4. The CDR3 extends over 15 amino acids.

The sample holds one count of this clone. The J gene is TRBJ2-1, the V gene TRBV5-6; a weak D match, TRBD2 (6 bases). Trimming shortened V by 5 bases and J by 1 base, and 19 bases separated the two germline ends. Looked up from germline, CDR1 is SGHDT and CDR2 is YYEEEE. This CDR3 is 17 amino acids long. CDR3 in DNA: TGTGCCAGCAGACGGGGCCTGGGTAGCGGTTCCTACAATGAGCAGTTCTTC. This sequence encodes CASRRGLGSGSYNEQFF.

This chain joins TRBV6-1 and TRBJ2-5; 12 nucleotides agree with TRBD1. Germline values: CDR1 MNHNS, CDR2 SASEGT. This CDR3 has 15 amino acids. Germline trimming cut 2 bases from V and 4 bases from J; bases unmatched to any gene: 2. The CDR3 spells CASSERDRGRETQYF. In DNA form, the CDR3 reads TGTGCCAGCAGTGAAAGGGACAGGGGGCGAGAGACCCAGTACTTC.

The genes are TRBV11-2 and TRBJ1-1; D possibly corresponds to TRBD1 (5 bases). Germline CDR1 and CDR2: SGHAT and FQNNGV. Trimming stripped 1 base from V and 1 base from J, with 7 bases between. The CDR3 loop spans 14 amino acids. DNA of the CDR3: TGTGCCAGCAGCTTAGTCGGGGGGAACACTGAAGCTTTCTTT. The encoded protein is CASSLVGGNTEAFF.

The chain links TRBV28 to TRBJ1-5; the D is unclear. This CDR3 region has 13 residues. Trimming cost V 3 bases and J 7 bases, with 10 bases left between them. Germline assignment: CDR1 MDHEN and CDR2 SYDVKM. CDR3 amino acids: CASSLTDHQPQHF. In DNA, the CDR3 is TGTGCCAGCAGTTTGACTGACCACCAGCCCCAGCATTTT.

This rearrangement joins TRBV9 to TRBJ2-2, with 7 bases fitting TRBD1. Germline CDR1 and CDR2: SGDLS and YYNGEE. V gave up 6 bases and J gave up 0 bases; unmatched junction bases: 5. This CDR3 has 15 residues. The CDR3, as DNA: TGTGCCAGCAACGACCAGGGGGCGAACACCGGGGAGCTGTTTTTT. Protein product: CASNDQGANTGELFF.

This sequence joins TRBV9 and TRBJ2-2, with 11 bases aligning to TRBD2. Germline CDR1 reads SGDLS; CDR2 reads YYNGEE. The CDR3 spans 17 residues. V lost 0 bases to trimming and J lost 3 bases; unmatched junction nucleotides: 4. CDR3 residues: CASSVGLAGGYTGELFF. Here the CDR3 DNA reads TGTGCCAGCAGCGTAGGCCTAGCGGGGGGCTACACCGGGGAGCTGTTTTTT.

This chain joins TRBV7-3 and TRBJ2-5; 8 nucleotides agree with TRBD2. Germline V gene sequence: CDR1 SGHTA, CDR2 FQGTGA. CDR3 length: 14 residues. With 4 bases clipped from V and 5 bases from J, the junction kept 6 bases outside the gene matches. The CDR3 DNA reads TGTGCCAGCAGCTCGGGGGGGAGTCGTGAGACCCAGTACTTC. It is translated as CASSSGGSRETQYF.

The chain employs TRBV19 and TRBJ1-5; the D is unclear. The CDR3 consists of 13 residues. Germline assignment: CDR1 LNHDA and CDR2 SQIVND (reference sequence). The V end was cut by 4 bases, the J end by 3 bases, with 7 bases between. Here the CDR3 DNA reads TGTGCCAGTAGTACGCAGGCCAATCAGCCCCAGCATTTT. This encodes CASSTQANQPQHF. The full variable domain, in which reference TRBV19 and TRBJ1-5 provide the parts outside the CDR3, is DGGITQSPKYLFRKEGQNVTLSCEQNLNHDAMYWYRQDPGQGLRLIYYSQIVNDFQKGDIAEGYSVSREKKESFPLTVTSAQKNPTAFYLCASSTQANQPQHFGDGTRLSIL.